What follows describes a single TCR beta chain. The specificity of this receptor is unknown. Nothing much larger sits one base from this clone, and base qualities are not available. This sample was included in a study of control samples from healthy donors and cancer patients (dated by TCRdb to the early 2020s). To prepare the library, the immunoSEQ multiplex PCR assay was applied. The table was pulled from immuneACCESS by TCRdb, which kept in-frame rearrangements only. Such tables lose some clones; where checked, under half of the loss comes from unresolved V genes, and the rest has no known cause. The sample table lists about 170,000 clones, approximately 86% of them with a count of one. The top ten clones comprise over 4% of the sample. Trimming takes 4 bases off V and 5 bases off J; junction bases not matched to a gene: 12. Its CDR3 holds 16 amino acids, cysteine through phenylalanine. The DNA shown is the 48-base CDR3, in frame from base 1. According to the germline V gene (reference sequence), CDR1 reads LNHDA and CDR2 reads SQIVND.

The clonotype originates from a young woman in good health. Material for sequencing was blood. The chain is assembled from TRBV19 and TRBJ2-7; the central 9 bases match TRBD1. The CDR3 region reads CASSNFWGQGPHEQYF. The DNA is as follows: TGTGCCAGTAGTAACTTTTGGGGACAGGGACCCCACGAGCAGTACTTC. Joined to the reference TRBV19 and TRBJ2-7 proteins, this CDR3 gives the full variable domain: DGGITQSPKYLFRKEGQNVTLSCEQNLNHDAMYWYRQDPGQGLRLIYYSQIVNDFQKGDIAEGYSVSREKKESFPLTVTSAQKNPTAFYLCASSNFWGQGPHEQYFGPGTRLTVT.